The T cell receptor (beta chain) described here comes from a study of blood T cell repertoires in COVID-19. Overall study: COVID-19 samples from acute and convalescent phases originated in the United States, Italy and Spain. Sample material is recorded as cDNA or gDNA derived from T cells, B-cell-depleted T cells, or PBMCs.

CDR1 and CDR2 from the germline V gene are MDHEN and SYDVKM. This CDR3 contains 15 residues. V was pared by 4 bases and J by 7 bases, with 8 bases of the junction left unmatched. Clones were read by immunoSEQ multiplex PCR, and TCRdb kept only the in-frame ones, dropping some. The table has approximately 99,000 clones, around 83% seen once. This receptor was identified in a woman in her 70s with acute or convalescent COVID-19. Sequenced: peripheral blood. V usage is TRBV28 and J usage is TRBJ1-2, with 11 bases identical to TRBD1. For the CDR3, the DNA is TGTGCCAGCAGTTCCCCCCGGACAGGGGGCTTTGGCTACACCTTC. Protein product: CASSSPRTGGFGYTF.